This entry features one TCR beta chain sequence. Trimming removed 3 bases from V and 4 bases from J, with 9 bases in between. The V gene's germline CDR1 is WNHNN and CDR2 SYGVQD (reference sequence). The CDR3 runs to 13 residues. TCRdb keeps only in-frame clones here, not all; method: immunoSEQ multiplex PCR. The sample yields roughly 66,000 clones, around 81% seen once. The record originates from a study of radiotherapy plus CTLA-4 blockade in lung cancer. The V and J genes are TRBV10-1 and TRBJ1-2; D not certain. The sequences come from peripheral blood, collected from a patient treated with radiotherapy plus ipilimumab. This sequence was found in a human donor with non-small cell lung cancer who had a partial response to radiotherapy plus ipilimumab. The CDR3 loop reads CASSEAASYGYTF. The CDR3 DNA follows: TGCGCCAGCAGTGAAGCCGCTAGCTATGGCTACACCTTC.